A single sample is the source of the 28 T cell receptor beta chains below, sequenced in a study of cytotoxic CD8 clonotypes in ibrutinib-treated CLL. TCRdb keeps only in-frame clones here, not all; method: immunoSEQ multiplex PCR. The top ten hold 4.5% to 6.5% of the sample, which has about 150,000 clones, about 80% seen once. The specimen was PBMCs, collected after 24 months of ibrutinib treatment. These receptors all come from a human donor with chronic lymphocytic leukemia.

This rearrangement joins TRBV18 to TRBJ2-7; D not certain. Germline CDR1 is KGHSH and CDR2 is LQKENI. CDR3 length equals 13 residues. Trimming took off 7 bases at V and 0 bases at J, with 10 bases between the two ends. The CDR3 DNA follows: TGTGCCAGCTGGAGTGGCTTCTCCTACGAGCAGTACTTC. It translates to CASWSGFSYEQYF.

The J gene is TRBJ2-4, the V gene TRBV19; D is perhaps TRBD1 (6 bases). This CDR3 has 13 residues. Deletions cut 3 bases from V and 8 bases from J, with 11 bases between. The germline CDR1 and CDR2 sequences are LNHDA and SQIVND (reference sequence). The CDR3 protein is CASSIGGWDIQYF. As DNA, the CDR3 is TGTGCCAGTAGTATTGGGGGCTGGGACATTCAGTACTTC.

This chain connects TRBV11-2 to TRBJ2-1, with D possibly TRBD1 on 6 matching bases. V was cut by 5 bases and J by 7 bases, with 15 bases left in between. CDR1 is SGHAT, CDR2 FQNNGV, per germline. CDR3 length: 14 amino acids. DNA for the CDR3: TGTGCCAGCAGCCGTCCAGGGGCAGGGAATGAGCAGTTCTTC. This sequence encodes CASSRPGAGNEQFF.

The chain is built from TRBV7-3 and TRBJ2-1, with D possibly TRBD2 on 5 matching bases. Germline CDR1 reads SGHTA; CDR2 reads FQGTGA. Trimming took 5 bases from V and 6 from J, leaving 17 bases between them. CDR3 length: 15 amino acids. The CDR3 bases are TGTGCCAGCAGCCCGGGGTCCCACCCTACCAATGAGCAGTTCTTC. It specifies CASSPGSHPTNEQFF.

The genes are TRBV19 and TRBJ1-4, with TRBD1 identical over 10 bases. The length of the CDR3 is 15 residues. Germline trimming cut 3 bases from V and 6 bases from J; bases unmatched to any gene: 4. Germline loops: CDR1 LNHDA, CDR2 SQIVND (reference sequence). DNA for the CDR3: TGTGCCAGTAGTATGGGACAGGGGAGCGATGAAAAACTGTTTTTT. Amino acid sequence: CASSMGQGSDEKLFF.

This clone was detected only once. The rearrangement links TRBV7-3 to TRBJ2-5; 12 nucleotides agree with TRBD2. The trim removed 5 bases at V and 5 bases at J, leaving 6 bases unmatched. Germline CDR1 reads SGHTA; CDR2 reads FQGTGA. The CDR3 sequence is 15 residues long. DNA of the CDR3: TGTGCCAGCAGCAAGACTAGCGGGAGTTTGGAGACCCAGTACTTC. This sequence encodes CASSKTSGSLETQYF.

The chain links TRBV6-5 to TRBJ2-7; D not resolved. Germline CDR1 is MNHEY and CDR2 is SVGAGI. The ends were cut back, 2 bases at V and 0 bases at J, with 11 bases in the middle. The CDR3 is 15 amino acids. CDR3 sequence (DNA): TGTGCCAGCAGTTACGGCAGGCTTCCCTCCTACGAGCAGTACTTC. This encodes CASSYGRLPSYEQYF.

The V gene is TRBV28, the J gene TRBJ1-1; D not resolved. CDR3 size: 13 residues. The ends were cut back, 4 bases at V and 1 base at J, with 7 bases in the middle. The germline V gene has CDR1 MDHEN and CDR2 SYDVKM. The CDR3 bases are TGTGCCAGCAGTTCCCGGTGGAACACTGAAGCTTTCTTT. Its protein is CASSSRWNTEAFF.

This chain connects TRBV7-4 to TRBJ1-1, with unresolved D. Germline V gene data show CDR1 as SGHVT and CDR2 as SQSDAQ. The CDR3 spans 13 residues. The ends were cut back, 2 bases at V and 3 bases at J, with 7 bases in the middle. The CDR3 here is CASSLNYDTEAFF. The DNA of the CDR3 is TGTGCCAGCAGCTTAAACTACGACACTGAAGCTTTCTTT.

The chain recombines TRBV6-1 with TRBJ2-4; 11 bases line up with TRBD1. The CDR3 is 14 amino acids. V shed 7 bases and J 7 bases; nucleotides not matched to a gene: 6. Germline CDR1 is MNHNS and CDR2 is SASEGT. The CDR3 sequence: CASNRRDRGNIQYF. The CDR3 nucleotides read TGTGCCAGCAACCGCCGGGACAGGGGGAACATTCAGTACTTC.

The chain joins TRBV19 to TRBJ2-7; 8 bases map to TRBD1. The V and J ends lost 2 bases and 5 bases, in that order; junction bases with no gene match: 8. Looked up from germline, CDR1 is LNHDA and CDR2 is SQIVND (reference sequence). The CDR3 totals 15 residues. The CDR3 is CASSIRDRSGHEQYF. In DNA form, the CDR3 reads TGTGCCAGTAGTATACGGGACAGGAGTGGACACGAGCAGTACTTC. Looking up the rest from reference TRBV19 and TRBJ2-7 gives the full variable domain: DGGITQSPKYLFRKEGQNVTLSCEQNLNHDAMYWYRQDPGQGLRLIYYSQIVNDFQKGDIAEGYSVSREKKESFPLTVTSAQKNPTAFYLCASSIRDRSGHEQYFGPGTRLTVT.

This clone was observed a handful of times. The chain has TRBV6-5 and TRBJ1-5, with D maybe TRBD1 (5 bases). The CDR3 is 13 amino acids. Trimming cost V 7 bases and J 6 bases, with 13 bases left between them. Germline values: CDR1 MNHEY, CDR2 SVGAGI. In DNA, the CDR3 is TGTGCCAGCATGGCAGGGAGGGGTCAGCCCCAGCATTTT. Translation gives CASMAGRGQPQHF.

This chain links TRBV5-4 with TRBJ2-3, with D perhaps matching TRBD2 (6 bases). The CDR3 length is 15 residues. Germline values: CDR1 SGHNT, CDR2 YYREEE (reference sequence). Trimming took off 0 bases at V and 2 bases at J, with 10 bases between the two ends. The CDR3 sequence: CASSLGGVPTDTQYF. As DNA, the CDR3 is TGTGCCAGCAGCTTGGGGGGGGTCCCCACAGATACGCAGTATTTT.

This clone showed up many times. The chain employs TRBV29-1 and TRBJ1-2, with D tentatively TRBD1 (6 bases). Germline V gives CDR1 SQVTM, CDR2 ANQGSEA. The CDR3 is made up of 15 amino acids. V was trimmed by 3 bases and J by 5 bases, leaving 19 bases between them. The CDR3 sequence: CSVDGLGGAGYGYTF. The DNA of the CDR3 is TGCAGCGTTGACGGCTTGGGGGGGGCAGGGTATGGCTACACCTTC.

V gene TRBV14 combines with J gene TRBJ2-7, with no clear D. The CDR3 covers 12 residues. Per the germline V gene, CDR1 is SGHDN and CDR2 is FVKESK. The V end lost 4 bases, the J end lost 6 bases, and 10 bases lay between the germline ends. The CDR3 is CASSPGQPEQYF. CDR3 coding DNA: TGTGCCAGCAGCCCTGGGCAGCCCGAGCAGTACTTC. Filled out from reference TRBV14 and TRBJ2-7, the complete variable domain reads EAGVTQFPSHSVIEKGQTVTLRCDPISGHDNLYWYRRVMGKEIKFLLHFVKESKQDESGMPNNRFLAERTGGTYSTLKVQPAELEDSGVYFCASSPGQPEQYFGPGTRLTVT.

This sequence joins TRBV6-1 and TRBJ2-4; 8 nucleotides align to TRBD1. The CDR3 is 13 amino acids. V gave up 2 bases and J gave up 7 bases; unmatched junction bases: 1. Germline V gene sequence: CDR1 MNHNS, CDR2 SASEGT. The CDR3: CASSEQGANIQYF. The CDR3 DNA sequence: TGTGCCAGCAGTGAACAGGGGGCCAACATTCAGTACTTC.

The rearrangement joins TRBV7-9 to TRBJ1-2, with 10 bases fitting TRBD1. The CDR3 spans 14 residues. Looked up from germline, CDR1 is SEHNR and CDR2 is FQNEAQ (reference sequence). The V and J ends lost 6 bases and 7 bases, in that order; junction bases with no gene match: 8. The CDR3 loop is CASRPGQGQGGYTF. DNA for the CDR3: TGTGCCAGCAGGCCGGGACAGGGGCAGGGTGGCTACACCTTC.

The V call is TRBV5-1, the J call TRBJ2-1; TRBD2 might be the D (6 bases). Between the trimmed V and J ends, which lost 0 bases and 8 bases, there was a span of 15 bases. The CDR3 loop spans 15 amino acids. Germline V CDR1 and CDR2: SGHRS, YFSETQ. The CDR3 nucleotides are TGCGCCAGCAGCTTGGGGCGGGGTGTAGGGGATGAGCAGTTCTTC. Its protein product is CASSLGRGVGDEQFF. Complete variable domain (other parts from reference TRBV5-1 and TRBJ2-1): KAGVTQTPRYLIKTRGQQVTLSCSPISGHRSVSWYQQTPGQGLQFLFEYFSETQRNKGNFPGRFSGRQFSNSRSEMNVSTLELGDSALYLCASSLGRGVGDEQFFGPGTRLTVL.

The chain recombines TRBV7-9 with TRBJ1-4, with D maybe TRBD1 (6 bases). The CDR3 is made up of 13 amino acids. Germline CDR1 reads SEHNR; CDR2 reads FQNEAQ (reference sequence). V was clipped by 7 bases and J by 11 bases, with 17 bases between them. The chain's CDR3 is CASTTREGGKLFF. CDR3 in DNA: TGTGCCAGCACCACCCGGGAGGGGGGGAAACTGTTTTTT. Full variable domain (rest looked up from reference TRBV7-9 and TRBJ1-4): DTGVSQNPRHKITKRGQNVTFRCDPISEHNRLYWYRQTLGQGPEFLTYFQNEAQLEKSRLLSDRFSAERPKGSFSTLEIQRTEQGDSAMYLCASTTREGGKLFFGSGTQLSVL.

This chain joins TRBV5-4 and TRBJ2-1; D not certain. Germline V CDR1 and CDR2: SGHNT, YYREEE (reference sequence). This CDR3 region has 15 residues. V was cut by 4 bases and J by 2 bases, with 13 bases left in between. The CDR3 region has the DNA TGTGCCAGCAGCCTACCCGGGCAGCCCTACAATGAGCAGTTCTTC. Translation: CASSLPGQPYNEQFF.

The J gene is TRBJ2-5, the V gene TRBV5-8; D uncertain. CDR1 and CDR2 (germline): SGHTS, YDEGEE. The V end was cut by 0 bases, the J end by 5 bases, with 8 bases between. CDR3 size: 13 residues. CDR3 loop: CASSLAGWETQYF. The CDR3 nucleotides are TGTGCCAGCAGCTTGGCAGGTTGGGAGACCCAGTACTTC. Combining the CDR3 with reference TRBV5-8 and TRBJ2-5 gives the whole variable domain EAGVTQSPTHLIKTRGQQATLRCSPISGHTSVYWYQQALGLGLQFLLWYDEGEERNRGNFPPRFSGRQFPNYSSELNVNALELEDSALYLCASSLAGWETQYFGPGTRLLVL.

The chain employs TRBV29-1 and TRBJ2-1, with D perhaps matching TRBD2 (5 bases). The V end was cut by 7 bases, the J end by 4 bases, with 14 bases between. CDR1 is SQVTM and CDR2 is ANQGSEA in the germline V gene. The CDR3 has 13 residues. CDR3 amino acids: CSAEKGLYNEQFF. DNA of the CDR3: TGCAGCGCGGAAAAAGGACTTTACAATGAGCAGTTCTTC.

The chain recombines TRBV27 with TRBJ2-7, with D possibly matching TRBD1 (6 bases). The V and J ends lost 0 bases and 8 bases respectively, with 17 bases between them. The CDR3 spans 15 residues. Looked up from germline, CDR1 is MNHEY and CDR2 is SMNVEV (reference sequence). CDR3 protein: CASSLSQFNRVKQYF. The CDR3 DNA is TGTGCCAGCAGTTTATCGCAATTCAACAGGGTTAAGCAGTACTTC.

The chain uses TRBV9 and TRBJ2-2, with a possible D match to TRBD2 (7 bases). The CDR3 runs to 15 residues. Trimming removed 4 bases at V and 5 bases at J, with 15 bases between. Germline values: CDR1 SGDLS, CDR2 YYNGEE. Here the CDR3 reads CASSPHEGGTGELFF. Here the CDR3 DNA reads TGTGCCAGCAGCCCCCACGAGGGGGGGACCGGGGAGCTGTTTTTT.

V gene TRBV14 combines with J gene TRBJ2-5, with D uncertain. Germline CDR1 reads SGHDN; CDR2 reads FVKESK. Between the trimmed V and J ends, which lost 4 bases and 2 bases, there was a span of 8 bases. This CDR3 spans 13 amino acids. CDR3 in DNA: TGTGCCAGCAGCCCCCAGCAGCAAGAGACCCAGTACTTC. Translation gives CASSPQQQETQYF.

The V gene is TRBV9, the J gene TRBJ2-7, with 16 bases aligning to TRBD2. V lost 1 base, J lost 0 bases, and 16 bases stayed unmatched. Germline assignment: CDR1 SGDLS and CDR2 YYNGEE. The CDR3 length is 22 residues. CDR3 bases: TGTGCCAGCAGCGTATCCATCTCAGGACCGGGACTAGCGGGGGGGAGCTCCTACGAGCAGTACTTC. The encoded protein is CASSVSISGPGLAGGSSYEQYF.

The V call is TRBV9, the J call TRBJ2-1; 12 nucleotides line up with TRBD2. J lost 4 bases, V lost 3 bases, and 5 bases had no gene match. Germline assignment: CDR1 SGDLS and CDR2 YYNGEE. The CDR3 is 16 amino acids. CDR3 sequence (DNA): TGTGCCAGCAGCGGAGGACTAGCGGGGAAGTACAATGAGCAGTTCTTC. Encoded protein: CASSGGLAGKYNEQFF.

The CDR3 region has the DNA TGTGCCAGCAGTCCACCACAGGGGCGCATGAACACTGAAGCTTTCTTT. It translates to CASSPPQGRMNTEAFF. The chain couples TRBV2 to TRBJ1-1; 7 bases map to TRBD1. The germline V gene encodes CDR1 SNHLY and CDR2 FYNNEI. The CDR3 totals 16 residues. With V trimmed by 5 bases and J by 0 bases, 9 bases remained unmatched.